A single sample is the source of the 17 T cell receptor beta chains below, sequenced in a study of blood T cell repertoires in COVID-19. Sequencing used immunoSEQ multiplex PCR; TCRdb keeps in-frame clones, though not all of them. The table shows about 55,000 clones, with 82% occurring only once. The sequenced material came from peripheral blood. Receptor source: a human donor in a cohort sampled during active or convalescent COVID-19.

This sequence joins TRBV20-1 and TRBJ2-4; 7 positions match TRBD2. The CDR3 sequence is 13 residues long. Germline V lookup: CDR1 DFQATT, CDR2 SNEGSKA (reference sequence). Losses at the gene ends were 3 bases for V and 8 bases for J; bases not matched to a gene: 7. The CDR3 is CSASHLGGDIQYF. CDR3 coding DNA: TGCAGTGCTAGTCACCTGGGAGGGGACATTCAGTACTTC.

This clone was seen just once. This chain uses TRBV6-2 or TRBV6-3 with TRBJ1-2; D is undetermined. The CDR3 extends over 14 amino acids. Germline V CDR1 and CDR2: MNHEY, SVGEGT. With 5 bases removed from V and 5 bases from J, the gap between germline ends came to 15 bases. CDR3 sequence: CASSAGPSRYGYTF. DNA for the CDR3: TGTGCCAGCAGTGCCGGCCCCTCGAGGTATGGCTACACCTTC.

This clone was detected once. The chain links TRBV29-1 to TRBJ1-1, with TRBD1 as a possible D gene (6 bases). Germline V gene lookup returns CDR1 SQVTM and CDR2 ANQGSEA. The CDR3 runs to 12 residues. CDR3 sequence: CIIQGMDTEAFF. The CDR3 region has the DNA TGCATCATACAGGGAATGGACACTGAAGCTTTCTTT.

This clone occurred a few times. The chain recombines TRBV19 with TRBJ1-1; D call uncertain. V lost 3 bases and J 1 base, leaving 9 bases between the germline ends. Germline V CDR1 and CDR2: LNHDA, SQIVND (reference sequence). The CDR3 is 14 residues long. CDR3 loop: CASSIRRRNTEAFF. The CDR3 DNA reads as TGTGCCAGTAGTATCCGCCGGAGGAACACTGAAGCTTTCTTT.

The genes are TRBV20-1 and TRBJ1-2; D not resolved. The CDR3 runs 11 residues. Germline-derived CDR1 and CDR2 are DFQATT and SNEGSKA (reference sequence). The V end lost 0 bases, the J end lost 8 bases, and 7 bases lay between the germline ends. The CDR3 nucleotides read TGCAGTGCTAGAGACAGATACGGCTACACCTTC. Its protein is CSARDRYGYTF.

This clone was detected once. Here the CDR3 DNA reads TGTGCCAGCAGTCGGACAGGGGGCTTAAGGCCCTACGAGCAGTACTTC. Encoded protein: CASSRTGGLRPYEQYF. The V and J genes are TRBV3-1 (or the pseudogene TRBV3-2) and TRBJ2-7; 11 positions match TRBD1. This CDR3 is 16 amino acids long. Germline V gene lookup returns CDR1 LGHDT and CDR2 YNNKEL (reference sequence). V shed 6 bases and J 2 bases; nucleotides not matched to a gene: 9.

This chain connects TRBV27 to TRBJ2-5; TRBD2 is a possible D gene (6 bases). Per germline, CDR1 MNHEY and CDR2 SMNVEV (reference sequence). The germline V and J ends were trimmed by 3 bases and 1 base, with 9 bases remaining between them. CDR3 length equals 14 residues. CDR3 loop: CASSFAGFQETQYF. The DNA of the CDR3 is TGTGCCAGCAGTTTCGCGGGGTTCCAAGAGACCCAGTACTTC.

The rearrangement uses TRBV6-2 or TRBV6-3 and TRBJ1-2, with TRBD1 identical over 8 bases. The junction had 7 bases not matched to a gene; V was cut back by 2 bases and J by 5 bases. Germline V CDR1 and CDR2: MNHEY, SVGEGT. This CDR3 is 15 amino acids long. In nucleotides, the CDR3 is TGTGCCAGCAGTTACGGGGGACAGGTGAATTATGGCTACACCTTC. It translates to CASSYGGQVNYGYTF.

The chain couples TRBV27 to TRBJ2-3; tentatively, D is TRBD2 (6 bases). CDR3 size: 14 residues. Trimming removed 3 bases at V and 12 bases at J, with 19 bases between. Germline CDR1 MNHEY, CDR2 SMNVEV (reference sequence). For the CDR3, the DNA is TGTGCCAGCAGTTTCGGGACTCCCCCGCCTACCCAGTATTTT. It yields the protein CASSFGTPPPTQYF.

The chain couples TRBV13 to TRBJ1-6; 7 bases align to TRBD1. The length of the CDR3 is 19 residues. V shed 5 bases and J 4 bases; nucleotides not matched to a gene: 17. Germline V CDR1 and CDR2: PRHDT, FYEKMQ (reference sequence). The CDR3 nucleotides read TGTGCCAGCAGCCCCGCCCCTAAGACAGGGACTGGATATAATTCACCCCTCCACTTT. The encoded protein is CASSPAPKTGTGYNSPLHF. Drawing the rest from reference TRBV13 and TRBJ1-6, the complete variable domain is AAGVIQSPRHLIKEKRETATLKCYPIPRHDTVYWYQQGPGQDPQFLISFYEKMQSDKGSIPDRFSAQQFSDYHSELNMSSLELGDSALYFCASSPAPKTGTGYNSPLHFGNGTRLTVT.

This clone was seen many times. The chain employs TRBV19 and TRBJ1-5, with D perhaps matching TRBD1 (6 bases). The CDR3 extends over 18 amino acids. CDR1 is LNHDA, CDR2 SQIVND, per germline (reference sequence). Trimming pared 4 bases from V and 0 bases from J, leaving 19 bases between. The CDR3 region has the DNA TGTGCCAGTAGTACGGGGAAGCGGACAGCATATAGCAATCAGCCCCAGCATTTT. Its translation: CASSTGKRTAYSNQPQHF.

This clone was observed a single time. The genes are TRBV4-2 and TRBJ2-3; maybe TRBD2 (7 bases). Germline CDR1 LGHNA, CDR2 YNFKEQ. Trimming left V 1 base short and J 5 bases short, with 16 bases between. The CDR3 has 16 residues. CDR3 protein: CASSQGGGRGLDTQYF. The DNA for the CDR3 is TGTGCCAGCAGCCAAGGAGGGGGGCGGGGGCTAGATACGCAGTATTTT.

CDR3 protein: CASSYSDSRREQFF. Written as DNA, the CDR3 is TGTGCCAGCAGTTACTCGGACTCGCGTCGGGAGCAGTTCTTC. The chain uses TRBV6-6 and TRBJ2-1, with a tentative D call TRBD2 (5 bases). CDR1 is MNHNY and CDR2 is SVGAGI in the germline V gene (reference sequence). CDR3 size: 14 residues. V was shortened by 0 bases and J by 10 bases, with 13 bases between the two germline ends.

V gene TRBV5-1 combines with J gene TRBJ2-1; TRBD2 aligns across 9 bases. Germline trimming cut 1 base from V and 5 bases from J; bases unmatched to any gene: 7. CDR3 length: 16 residues. CDR1 and CDR2 (germline): SGHRS, YFSETQ. CDR3 coding DNA: TGCGCCAGCAGCTTGAGGCCTAGCGGGACTAACAATGAGCAGTTCTTC. It is translated as CASSLRPSGTNNEQFF.

There are a few counts of this clone. This rearrangement joins TRBV30 to TRBJ1-2; TRBD1 might be the D (6 bases). The CDR3 extends over 17 amino acids. The V end lost 2 bases, the J end lost 0 bases, and 19 bases lay between the germline ends. Germline V gene sequence: CDR1 GTSNPN, CDR2 SVGIG (reference sequence). The CDR3, as DNA: TGTGCCTGGAGTACACGGGGACACACTCCCGCTAACTATGGCTACACCTTC. It encodes CAWSTRGHTPANYGYTF.

The chain is built from TRBV27 and TRBJ2-5, with TRBD2 identical over 7 bases. The CDR3 extends over 18 amino acids. V gave up 4 bases and J gave up 1 base; unmatched junction bases: 15. Germline V gene sequence: CDR1 MNHEY, CDR2 SMNVEV (reference sequence). The CDR3 reads CASSSASGAWVAQETQYF. CDR3 nucleotides: TGTGCCAGCAGTTCGGCTAGCGGTGCCTGGGTAGCCCAAGAGACCCAGTACTTC.

A single count supports this clone. The chain has TRBV10-3 and TRBJ1-2; TRBD1 matches 8 bases. The trim removed 10 bases at V and 2 bases at J, leaving 6 bases unmatched. The CDR3 extends over 13 amino acids. Per germline, CDR1 ENHRY and CDR2 SYGVKD. CDR3 coding DNA: TGTGCCACCACCCGGACAGGGAACTATGGCTACACCTTC. Protein sequence: CATTRTGNYGYTF.